These 29 T cell receptor beta chains were sequenced from one sample in a study of cytomegalovirus exposure and HLA in healthy donors. Amplification used 60 Vbeta primers and 13 Jbeta primers. The repertoire was sequenced with immunoSEQ multiplex PCR; TCRdb's copy has only in-frame clones and lacks some. The sample has roughly 160,000 clones; 60% to 80% are singletons. The specimen was PBMCs. These receptors were obtained from a man in his forties or fifties in good health and CMV-seropositive.

CDR3 protein: CAISEALAVEQYF. As DNA, the CDR3 is TGTGCCATCAGTGAAGCTCTAGCGGTCGAGCAGTACTTC. This chain uses TRBV10-3 with TRBJ2-7; 7 positions match TRBD2. CDR3 size: 13 residues. CDR1 is ENHRY and CDR2 is SYGVKD in the germline V gene. Trimming at V came to 3 bases and at J to 6 bases, leaving 5 bases not matched to a gene.

The chain combines TRBV11-2 with TRBJ1-4; 7 bases align to TRBD1. The length of the CDR3 is 14 residues. V was clipped by 3 bases and J by 5 bases; unmatched bases: 3. Germline CDR1 reads SGHAT; CDR2 reads FQNNGV. As DNA, the CDR3 is TGTGCCAGCAGCTTGGGACAGCAAAATGAAAAACTGTTTTTT. Translation: CASSLGQQNEKLFF. Filled out from reference TRBV11-2 and TRBJ1-4, the complete variable domain reads EAGVAQSPRYKIIEKRQSVAFWCNPISGHATLYWYQQILGQGPKLLIQFQNNGVVDDSQLPKDRFSAERLKGVDSTLKIQPAKLEDSAVYLCASSLGQQNEKLFFGSGTQLSVL.

V gene TRBV10-2 combines with J gene TRBJ2-3; perhaps TRBD2 as D (6 bases). Germline V gene sequence: CDR1 WSHSY, CDR2 SAAADI. Trimming left V 6 bases short and J 4 bases short, with 11 bases between. The CDR3 has 13 residues. The CDR3 sequence is CASSSPGADTQYF. Written as DNA, the CDR3 is TGCGCCAGCAGCTCTCCGGGAGCAGATACGCAGTATTTT.

This CDR3 reads CASLQGYEQYF. The CDR3 DNA follows: TGTGCCAGCCTACAGGGGTACGAGCAGTACTTC. This rearrangement joins TRBV28 to TRBJ2-5; 7 bases agree with TRBD1. The J call is in doubt because the DNA end fits TRBJ2-7 better. This CDR3 has 11 residues. Germline loops: CDR1 MDHEN, CDR2 SYDVKM.

J is TRBJ2-1 and V is TRBV7-2; 7 bases map to TRBD1. V was clipped by 5 bases and J by 2 bases; unmatched bases: 6. The CDR3 spans 15 residues. Germline CDR1 reads SGHTA; CDR2 reads FQGNSA. CDR3 in amino acids: CASSRGQVTYNEQFF. DNA of the CDR3: TGTGCCAGCAGCCGCGGACAGGTGACCTACAATGAGCAGTTCTTC.

Here the CDR3 reads CASTSGTPLTDLPQHF. DNA for the CDR3: TGTGCCAGCACCTCCGGGACACCCTTAACGGATCTGCCCCAGCATTTT. This chain joins TRBV28 and TRBJ1-5; maybe TRBD1 (6 bases). The CDR3 loop spans 16 amino acids. The V end lost 7 bases, the J end lost 9 bases, and 25 bases lay between the germline ends. Germline-derived CDR1 and CDR2 are MDHEN and SYDVKM.

This clone has a single count. This rearrangement joins TRBV7-9 to TRBJ2-3, with TRBD2 matching 7 bases. The germline V gene has CDR1 SEHNR and CDR2 FQNEAQ (reference sequence). The length of the CDR3 is 18 residues. The trim removed 5 bases at V and 1 base at J, leaving 15 bases unmatched. Written as DNA, the CDR3 is TGTGCCAGCAGCCCCCCTTTCCGACTAGCCTCCCGCACAGATACGCAGTATTTT. It codes for CASSPPFRLASRTDTQYF.

The CDR3 reads CASSQDGGDRYSYNYGYTF. The CDR3 DNA is TGCGCCAGCAGCCAAGATGGGGGGGACAGGTATTCGTATAACTATGGCTACACCTTC. The genes are TRBV4-1 and TRBJ1-2; 8 positions agree with TRBD1. The junction had 13 bases not matched to a gene; V was cut back by 0 bases and J by 1 base. Germline-derived CDR1 and CDR2 are MGHRA and YSYEKL. This CDR3 has 19 residues.

The DNA of the CDR3 is TGTGCCAGCAGTGAAGCGAGGACAGTTAACACTGAAGCTTTCTTT. Residues: CASSEARTVNTEAFF. V and J are TRBV2 and TRBJ1-1; D is perhaps TRBD1 (6 bases). The CDR3 has 15 residues. V lost 0 bases, J lost 2 bases, and 10 bases lay in between. The germline V gene has CDR1 SNHLY and CDR2 FYNNEI.

This clone was recorded once. The chain employs TRBV6-5 and TRBJ2-1; 13 bases match TRBD2. Germline CDR1 MNHEY, CDR2 SVGAGI. Trimming cost V 5 bases and J 9 bases; bases outside gene matches: 7. The CDR3 runs 15 residues. The CDR3 loop is CASSPRTSGGGEQFF. The CDR3 nucleotides are TGTGCCAGCAGTCCACGGACTAGCGGGGGAGGTGAGCAGTTCTTC.

The rearrangement links TRBV19 to TRBJ1-5, with D unresolved. Germline V gene lookup returns CDR1 LNHDA and CDR2 SQIVND (reference sequence). The CDR3 covers 14 residues. V was cut by 3 bases and J by 0 bases, with 6 bases left in between. CDR3 residues: CASSIPGSNQPQHF. In DNA, the CDR3 is TGTGCCAGTAGTATCCCCGGTAGCAATCAGCCCCAGCATTTT. Drawing the rest from reference TRBV19 and TRBJ1-5, the complete variable domain is DGGITQSPKYLFRKEGQNVTLSCEQNLNHDAMYWYRQDPGQGLRLIYYSQIVNDFQKGDIAEGYSVSREKKESFPLTVTSAQKNPTAFYLCASSIPGSNQPQHFGDGTRLSIL.

The CDR3 region has the DNA TGTGCCAGCCAGACAGGGACTTATGGCTACACCTTC. This codes for CASQTGTYGYTF. V is TRBV2 and J is TRBJ1-2; 7 nucleotides line up with TRBD1. Germline-derived CDR1 and CDR2 are SNHLY and FYNNEI. The CDR3 has 12 residues. V shed 8 bases, J shed 5 bases, and the junction held 5 bases outside the gene matches.

CDR3 nucleotide sequence: TGTGCCAGCAGCCCACTAGCGGGGACACACTACAATGAGCAGTTCTTC. This gives the protein CASSPLAGTHYNEQFF. The rearrangement links TRBV5-5 to TRBJ2-1; TRBD2 agrees at 10 bases. The CDR3 is 16 residues long. CDR1 and CDR2 (germline): SGHKS, YYEKEE (reference sequence). The ends lost 4 bases at V and 3 bases at J; junction bases unmatched: 7. The whole variable domain, filled in from reference TRBV5-5 and TRBJ2-1, reads DAGVTQSPTHLIKTRGQQVTLRCSPISGHKSVSWYQQVLGQGPQFIFQYYEKEERGRGNFPDRFSARQFPNYSSELNVNALLLGDSALYLCASSPLAGTHYNEQFFGPGTRLTVL.

The rearrangement joins TRBV4-3 to TRBJ1-4; D is ambiguous. The CDR3 has 15 residues. Per germline, CDR1 LGHNA and CDR2 YSLEER. Between the trimmed V and J ends, which lost 0 bases and 5 bases, there was a span of 10 bases. In DNA form, the CDR3 reads TGCGCCAGCAGCCAAGATCACAGACTAAATGAAAAACTGTTTTTT. Its protein is CASSQDHRLNEKLFF.

CDR3 sequence reads: CASKRDRVDNEQFF. The CDR3, as DNA: TGTGCCAGTAAACGGGACAGGGTCGACAATGAGCAGTTCTTC. The gene calls are TRBV19 and TRBJ2-1, with 9 bases fitting TRBD1. V gave up 7 bases and J gave up 5 bases; unmatched junction bases: 6. CDR1 is LNHDA and CDR2 is SQIVND in the germline V gene (reference sequence). The CDR3 runs to 14 residues.

This clone was seen a handful of times. Written as DNA, the CDR3 is TGCGCCAGCAGCCAGTTGGGGGGGGCAGGTGTTTATGGCTACACCTTC. It encodes CASSQLGGAGVYGYTF. The V gene is TRBV4-1, the J gene TRBJ1-2, with D perhaps matching TRBD1 (6 bases). The CDR3 extends over 16 amino acids. The V end lost 3 bases, the J end lost 5 bases, and 19 bases lay between the germline ends. Germline values: CDR1 MGHRA, CDR2 YSYEKL.

This clone was recorded only once. This chain joins TRBV2 and TRBJ1-2; the D is unclear. Trimming took off 4 bases at V and 1 base at J, with 7 bases between the two ends. Germline V gene lookup returns CDR1 SNHLY and CDR2 FYNNEI. This CDR3 comprises 13 residues. CDR3 DNA sequence: TGTGCCAGCAGTGTAGAGGGTAACTATGGCTACACCTTC. As protein: CASSVEGNYGYTF.

V gene TRBV7-7 combines with J gene TRBJ1-1; a possible D gene is TRBD1 (5 bases). This CDR3 has 13 residues. The V end was cut by 5 bases, the J end by 4 bases, with 11 bases between. Germline loops: CDR1 SSHAT, CDR2 FNYEAQ (reference sequence). The chain's CDR3 is CASSPGTPTEAFF. The CDR3 DNA reads TGTGCCAGCAGCCCGGGGACTCCCACTGAAGCTTTCTTT. Using reference TRBV7-7 and TRBJ1-1 for the parts outside the CDR3, the full variable domain is GAGVSQSPRYKVTKRGQDVTLRCDPISSHATLYWYQQALGQGPEFLTYFNYEAQPDKSGLPSDRFSAERPEGSISTLTIQRTEQRDSAMYRCASSPGTPTEAFFGQGTRLTVV.

This sequence joins TRBV10-1 and TRBJ2-7; 8 positions agree with TRBD1. V was clipped by 6 bases and J by 3 bases; unmatched bases: 7. The CDR3 sequence is 14 residues long. Germline values: CDR1 WNHNN, CDR2 SYGVQD (reference sequence). The CDR3: CASRDRDSHYEQYF. DNA of the CDR3: TGCGCCAGCAGGGACAGGGACAGTCACTACGAGCAGTACTTC.

J is TRBJ2-7 and V is TRBV5-4; 10 nucleotides match TRBD1. V lost 3 bases and J lost 4; bases outside the gene matches: 4. The CDR3 has 14 amino acids. Germline CDR1 SGHNT, CDR2 YYREEE (reference sequence). CDR3: CASSSGQGLYEQYF. The CDR3 DNA is TGTGCCAGCAGCTCGGGACAGGGGTTATACGAGCAGTACTTC.

This clone was detected a few times. The chain links TRBV7-9 to TRBJ1-4, with 8 bases matching TRBD1. This CDR3 is built from 14 residues. Per the germline V gene, CDR1 is SEHNR and CDR2 is FQNEAQ (reference sequence). V dropped 5 bases and J dropped 11; count of bases not matched to a gene: 10. CDR3 protein: CASSRTKQGEKLFF. The DNA for the CDR3 is TGTGCCAGCAGCCGGACAAAACAGGGGGAGAAACTGTTTTTT.

This sequence joins TRBV7-9 and TRBJ1-2; perhaps TRBD1 as D (6 bases). The CDR3 sequence is 14 residues long. The germline CDR1 and CDR2 sequences are SEHNR and FQNEAQ (reference sequence). Trimming cost V 0 bases and J 4 bases, with 9 bases left between them. CDR3 residues: CASSLARGGYGYTF. CDR3 sequence (DNA): TGTGCCAGCAGCTTAGCAAGGGGGGGCTATGGCTACACCTTC.

This clone was seen a few times. The V call is TRBV19, the J call TRBJ1-2; 9 nucleotides line up with TRBD1. The CDR3 runs 17 residues. V trimming: 6 bases; J trimming: 1 base; junction bases outside the gene matches: 12. Per the germline V gene, CDR1 is LNHDA and CDR2 is SQIVND (reference sequence). CDR3 in DNA: TGTGCCAGTAGATCGGACAGGGGACGGGGGCTTAACTATGGCTACACCTTC. This gives the protein CASRSDRGRGLNYGYTF.

The V and J genes are TRBV9 and TRBJ2-1; 9 bases fit TRBD1. V was pared by 3 bases and J by 6 bases, with 7 bases of the junction left unmatched. Germline V gene sequence: CDR1 SGDLS, CDR2 YYNGEE. This CDR3 is built from 15 residues. CDR3 protein: CASSEQGASINEQFF. The CDR3 DNA is TGTGCCAGCAGCGAACAGGGGGCTAGCATCAATGAGCAGTTCTTC.

This clone was detected a few times. The chain links TRBV27 to TRBJ2-1, with 12 bases aligning to TRBD2. This CDR3 contains 16 residues. Germline assignment: CDR1 MNHEY and CDR2 SMNVEV (reference sequence). The trim removed 2 bases at V and 9 bases at J, leaving 8 bases unmatched. Here the CDR3 reads CASSLLLAGGTPEQFF. The CDR3, as DNA: TGTGCCAGCAGTTTACTTCTAGCGGGGGGGACCCCTGAGCAGTTCTTC.

V and J are TRBV5-6 and TRBJ2-5, with 9 nucleotides matching TRBD2. Unmatched junction bases numbered 7, after V lost 2 bases and J lost 5 bases. Germline V lookup: CDR1 SGHDT, CDR2 YYEEEE. The CDR3 contains 15 residues. The CDR3 nucleotides read TGTGCCAGCAGCTTCCCCGGGACTAGCTTTGAGACCCAGTACTTC. Protein: CASSFPGTSFETQYF.

The chain couples TRBV5-5 to TRBJ1-2; D not resolved. The CDR3 is 12 residues long. Per germline, CDR1 SGHKS and CDR2 YYEKEE (reference sequence). V was cut by 4 bases and J by 4 bases, with 8 bases left in between. The CDR3 loop reads CASSAPGYGYTF. The CDR3 DNA reads TGTGCCAGCAGCGCGCCGGGCTATGGCTACACCTTC.

The V call is TRBV10-3, the J call TRBJ2-7; 11 bases line up with TRBD1. Germline CDR1 ENHRY, CDR2 SYGVKD. The CDR3 is made up of 14 amino acids. Trimming cost V 4 bases and J 3 bases; bases outside gene matches: 2. CDR3 DNA: TGTGCCATCAGTGCCGGGACAGGGGGCTACGAGCAGTACTTC. Amino acid sequence: CAISAGTGGYEQYF.

This chain links TRBV30 with TRBJ1-6; possibly TRBD1 for D (5 bases). The germline gives CDR1 GTSNPN, CDR2 SVGIG (reference sequence). The CDR3 sequence is 14 residues long. V was cut by 1 base and J by 5 bases, with 9 bases left in between. The CDR3 DNA sequence: TGTGCCTGGAGTGGGGGACTGAATAATTCACCCCTCCACTTT. This gives the protein CAWSGGLNNSPLHF.